These 8 T cell receptor beta chains came from one sample sequenced in a study of blood T cell repertoires in COVID-19. Assay used: immunoSEQ multiplex PCR; TCRdb lists only in-frame clones, some missing. The table has about 380,000 clones, roughly 84% seen once. The source material was PBMCs or T cells enriched from blood (not recorded which). Receptor source: a woman in her thirties who had recovered from COVID-19.

The chain combines TRBV7-2 with TRBJ2-2; D perhaps matches TRBD2 (5 bases). Germline CDR1 is SGHTA and CDR2 is FQGNSA. Trimming shortened V by 4 bases and J by 2 bases, and 11 bases separated the two germline ends. The CDR3 has 15 residues. The CDR3 DNA reads as TGTGCCAGCAGCTCTTCCCCGGGAAACACCGGGGAGCTGTTTTTT. It is translated as CASSSSPGNTGELFF.

This clone was counted only a few times. The chain joins TRBV12-3 or TRBV12-4 to TRBJ2-5; 12 bases align to TRBD1. The J segment lost 9 bases and the V segment lost 6 bases, leaving 5 bases of the junction unmatched. The CDR3 extends over 13 amino acids. The CDR3 coding sequence is TGTGCCAGCAGGGGGACAGGGGGCAGATCCCAGTACTTC. Translation gives CASRGTGGRSQYF.

This chain links TRBV30 with TRBJ1-3; no clear D gene. The germline V and J ends were trimmed by 4 bases and 8 bases, with 12 bases remaining between them. Germline V CDR1 and CDR2: GTSNPN, SVGIG (reference sequence). The CDR3 sequence is 12 residues long. DNA for the CDR3: TGTGCCTGGAAATCGGCGGGCCACACCATATATTTT. Protein product: CAWKSAGHTIYF.

The V gene is TRBV6-1, the J gene TRBJ1-6, with D perhaps matching TRBD1 (5 bases). Germline V gives CDR1 MNHNS, CDR2 SASEGT. Trimming pared 1 base from V and 10 bases from J, leaving 11 bases between. The CDR3 is made up of 14 amino acids. The CDR3 nucleotides read TGTGCCAGCAGTGAAGGGCAGGGTAGCTCACCCCTCCACTTT. This translates into CASSEGQGSSPLHF.

The chain couples TRBV30 to TRBJ1-3; D is undetermined. Germline loops: CDR1 GTSNPN, CDR2 SVGIG (reference sequence). The CDR3 is 12 residues long. V lost 2 bases to trimming and J lost 3 bases, with 5 bases between them. The CDR3 is CAWSRGGNTIYF. The DNA of the CDR3 is TGTGCCTGGAGTCGGGGTGGAAACACCATATATTTT. The full variable domain, rest sourced from reference TRBV30 and TRBJ1-3, is SQTIHQWPATLVQPVGSPLSLECTVEGTSNPNLYWYRQAAGRGLQLLFYSVGIGQISSEVPQNLSASRPQDRQFILSSKKLLLSDSGFYLCAWSRGGNTIYFGEGSWLTVV.

The chain is built from TRBV5-1 and TRBJ1-1; 9 bases align to TRBD1. Losses at the gene ends were 0 bases for V and 6 bases for J; bases not matched to a gene: 9. Germline V gene data show CDR1 as SGHRS and CDR2 as YFSETQ. This CDR3 has 16 residues. This CDR3 is CASSLGLGTGLAEAFF. As DNA, the CDR3 is TGCGCCAGCAGCTTGGGCCTAGGGACAGGGCTAGCTGAAGCTTTCTTT.

This chain links TRBV5-1 with TRBJ2-1; no reliable D call. The germline CDR1 and CDR2 sequences are SGHRS and YFSETQ. V was clipped by 0 bases and J by 0 bases, with 13 bases between them. The CDR3 extends over 17 amino acids. CDR3 loop: CASSLDVLGSSYNEQFF. Here the CDR3 DNA reads TGCGCCAGCAGCTTGGATGTACTCGGTAGCTCCTACAATGAGCAGTTCTTC. The entire variable domain, with the rest obtained from reference TRBV5-1 and TRBJ2-1, is as follows: KAGVTQTPRYLIKTRGQQVTLSCSPISGHRSVSWYQQTPGQGLQFLFEYFSETQRNKGNFPGRFSGRQFSNSRSEMNVSTLELGDSALYLCASSLDVLGSSYNEQFFGPGTRLTVL.

The rearrangement joins TRBV11-3 to TRBJ2-1, with 14 nucleotides matching TRBD2. This CDR3 spans 16 amino acids. V dropped 10 bases and J dropped 9; count of bases not matched to a gene: 14. The V gene's germline CDR1 is SGHNT and CDR2 YENEEA. DNA for the CDR3: TGTGCCAACAGTCGACTAGCGGGAGGGGCCAGGAGTGAGCAGTTCTTC. Its protein product is CANSRLAGGARSEQFF.